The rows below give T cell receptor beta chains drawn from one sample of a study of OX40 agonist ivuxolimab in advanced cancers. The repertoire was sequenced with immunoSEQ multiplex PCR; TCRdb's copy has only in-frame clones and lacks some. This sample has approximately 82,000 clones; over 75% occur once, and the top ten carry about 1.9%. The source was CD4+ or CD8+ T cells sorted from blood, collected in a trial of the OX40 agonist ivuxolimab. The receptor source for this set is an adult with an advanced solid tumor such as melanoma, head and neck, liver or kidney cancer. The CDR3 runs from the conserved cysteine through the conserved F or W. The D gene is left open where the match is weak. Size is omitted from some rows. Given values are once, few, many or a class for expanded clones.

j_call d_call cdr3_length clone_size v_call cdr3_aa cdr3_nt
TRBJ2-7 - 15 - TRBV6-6 CASSYSASDAYEQYF TGTGCCAGCAGTTACTCTGCTAGCGACGCCTACGAGCAGTACTTC
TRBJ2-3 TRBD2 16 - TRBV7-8 CASSFSGRADTDTQYF TGTGCCAGCAGCTTTAGCGGGAGGGCCGATACAGATACGCAGTATTTT
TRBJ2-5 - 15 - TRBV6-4 CARKLARIWFGTQYF TGTGCCAGGAAGCTAGCTCGGATCTGGTTTGGGACCCAGTACTTC
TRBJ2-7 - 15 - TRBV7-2 CASSLVTGGAYEQYF TGTGCCAGCAGCTTAGTAACCGGGGGCGCCTACGAGCAGTACTTC
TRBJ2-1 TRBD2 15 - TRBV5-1 CASSPWVAGAGEQFF TGCGCCAGCAGCCCTTGGGTAGCGGGAGCGGGTGAGCAGTTCTTC
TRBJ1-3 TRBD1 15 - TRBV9 CASSPATGTGNTIYF TGTGCCAGCAGCCCAGCGACAGGGACTGGAAACACCATATATTTT
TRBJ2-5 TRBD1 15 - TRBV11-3 CASSPGQGDQETQYF TGTGCCAGCAGCCCCGGACAGGGGGACCAAGAGACCCAGTACTTC
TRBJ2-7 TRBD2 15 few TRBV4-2 CASSHGLADPYEQYF TGTGCCAGCAGCCACGGACTAGCTGATCCCTACGAGCAGTACTTC
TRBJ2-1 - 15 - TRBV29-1 CSAGGPGGAENEQFF TGCAGCGCCGGGGGGCCGGGGGGCGCAGAAAATGAGCAGTTCTTC
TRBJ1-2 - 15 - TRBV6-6 CASSYSGTLRDGYTF TGTGCCAGCAGTTACTCTGGGACCCTAAGGGATGGCTACACCTTC
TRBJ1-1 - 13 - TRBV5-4 CASSPQWNTEAFF TGTGCCAGCAGCCCGCAGTGGAACACTGAAGCTTTCTTT
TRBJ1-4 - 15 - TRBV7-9 CASSLGQGSYEKLFF TGTGCCAGCAGCTTAGGGCAGGGTAGTTACGAAAAACTGTTTTTT
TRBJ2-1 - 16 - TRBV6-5 CASSYSGLSSYNEQFF TGTGCCAGCAGTTACTCAGGACTTAGCTCCTACAATGAGCAGTTCTTC
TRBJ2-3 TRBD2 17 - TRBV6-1 CASSESKLAGATDTQYF TGTGCCAGCAGTGAATCTAAACTAGCGGGAGCCACAGATACGCAGTATTTT
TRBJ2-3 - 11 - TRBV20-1 CSASSTDTQYF TGCAGTGCATCTAGCACAGATACGCAGTATTTT
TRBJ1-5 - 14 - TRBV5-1 CASSLDGGDQPQHF TGCGCCAGCAGCTTGGATGGGGGTGATCAGCCCCAGCATTTT
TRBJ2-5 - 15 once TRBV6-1 CASYEQGNGLETQYF TGTGCCAGCTACGAACAGGGAAACGGCCTAGAGACCCAGTACTTC
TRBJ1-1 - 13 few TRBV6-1 CASTARRFTEAFF TGTGCCAGCACCGCACGTAGGTTCACTGAAGCTTTCTTT
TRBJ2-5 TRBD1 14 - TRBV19 CASSTRTGPETQYF TGTGCCAGTAGTACCCGGACAGGGCCAGAGACCCAGTACTTC
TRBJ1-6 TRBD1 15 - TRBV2 CASSGTGGYNSPLHF TGTGCCAGCAGTGGGACAGGGGGATATAATTCACCCCTCCACTTT
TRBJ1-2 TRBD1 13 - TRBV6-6 CASSRTGRDGYTF TGTGCCAGCAGCCGGACAGGGAGGGATGGCTACACCTTC
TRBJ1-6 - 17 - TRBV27 CASSRRRNSSYNSPLHF TGTGCCAGCAGCCGCCGAAGGAATAGCTCCTATAATTCACCCCTCCACTTT
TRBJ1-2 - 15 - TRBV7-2 CASSLSGVSGYGYTF TGTGCCAGCAGCTTAAGTGGAGTCTCCGGGTATGGCTACACCTTC
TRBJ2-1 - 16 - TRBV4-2 CASSQDNSPLGNEQFF TGTGCCAGCAGCCAAGATAACTCCCCTCTGGGCAATGAGCAGTTCTTC
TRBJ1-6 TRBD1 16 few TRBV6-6 CASSWGNGQGNSPLHF TGTGCCAGCAGTTGGGGGAACGGACAGGGGAACTCACCCCTCCACTTT
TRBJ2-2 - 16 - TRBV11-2 CASSLGASRNTGELFF TGTGCCAGCAGCTTAGGCGCTAGCCGAAACACCGGGGAGCTGTTTTTT
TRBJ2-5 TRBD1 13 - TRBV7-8 CASSTTGSETQYF TGTGCCAGCAGTACGACAGGGTCAGAGACCCAGTACTTC
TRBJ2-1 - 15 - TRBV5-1 CASSLEPSAYNEQFF TGCGCCAGCAGCTTAGAGCCATCAGCCTACAATGAGCAGTTCTTC
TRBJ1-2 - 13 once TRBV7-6 CASSPASSYGYTF TGTGCCAGCAGCCCGGCCTCCTCCTATGGCTACACCTTC
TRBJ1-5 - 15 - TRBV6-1 CASSPTVVSNQPQHF TGTGCCAGCAGCCCGACCGTAGTGAGCAATCAGCCCCAGCATTTT